The 6 T cell receptor beta chains reported below all come from one sample, sequenced in a study of prognosis after radiotherapy for stage I lung cancer. CDR3 of TCR beta was amplified from genomic DNA via a two-round multiplex PCR. The first round of PCR was done with primers that matched each TRBV and TRBJ gene. One entry per CDR3 protein, called by TCRdb with MiXCR from the multiplex PCR reads. Among around 20,000 distinct CDR3 sequences listed, more than 40% were seen once. Sequences were derived from PBMCs, sampled before or after stereotactic body radiation therapy (not recorded which). These receptors all come from a donor over 45 with non-small cell lung cancer.

This chain connects TRBV12-3 or TRBV12-4 to TRBJ1-2; D not resolved. The V gene lost 0 bases and the J gene lost 10 bases, with 9 bases spanning the gap. CDR3 size: 12 residues. CDR3 sequence: CASSLARSYYTF. In DNA form, the CDR3 reads TGTGCCAGCAGTTTAGCGCGTAGTTACTACACCTTC.

The chain couples TRBV11-3 to TRBJ2-6, with D unclear. The CDR3 runs to 15 residues. The germline V gene has CDR1 SGHNT and CDR2 YENEEA. Trimming stripped 4 bases from V and 0 bases from J, with 7 bases between. CDR3 in DNA: TGTGCCAGCAGCTGGAGAAACTCTGGGGCCAACGTCCTGACTTTC. Its protein product is CASSWRNSGANVLTF.

As for this clonotype: This likely traces to a read error, being one base from a far larger clone. V and J are TRBV28 and TRBJ2-3; 8 positions agree with TRBD2. Germline assignment: CDR1 MDHEN and CDR2 SYDVKM. The CDR3 covers 18 residues. Trimming cost V 4 bases and J 2 bases; bases outside gene matches: 14. The CDR3 loop is CASSSAIFSGEDTDTQYF. For the CDR3, the DNA is TGTGCCAGCAGTTCAGCCATCTTTAGCGGGGAGGACACAGATACGCAGTATTTT.

The gene calls are TRBV28 and TRBJ1-1; D gene ambiguous. The CDR3 runs to 12 residues. Germline V CDR1 and CDR2: MDHEN, SYDVKM. The V gene lost 7 bases and the J gene lost 7 bases, with 13 bases spanning the gap. The DNA of the CDR3 is TGTGCCAGCACCCGGACGGGGTTTGAAGCTTTCTTT. It specifies CASTRTGFEAFF.

This clonotype appeared many times. V and J are TRBV4-3 and TRBJ1-1; D unresolved. This CDR3 has 15 residues. Germline V lookup: CDR1 LGHNA, CDR2 YSLEER. V was pared by 0 bases and J by 4 bases, with 12 bases between. CDR3 nucleotides: TGCGCCAGCAGCCAAGATGGCCGGCTGGGCACTGAAGCTTTCTTT. It translates to CASSQDGRLGTEAFF.

The rearrangement links TRBV19 to TRBJ2-7, with TRBD1 matching over 8 bases. The V and J ends lost 3 bases and 3 bases, in that order; junction bases with no gene match: 4. Germline lookup yields CDR1 LNHDA and CDR2 SQIVND (reference sequence). The CDR3 loop spans 14 amino acids. CDR3 amino acids: CASSMTGDIYEQYF. DNA for the CDR3: TGTGCCAGTAGTATGACAGGGGACATCTACGAGCAGTACTTC.